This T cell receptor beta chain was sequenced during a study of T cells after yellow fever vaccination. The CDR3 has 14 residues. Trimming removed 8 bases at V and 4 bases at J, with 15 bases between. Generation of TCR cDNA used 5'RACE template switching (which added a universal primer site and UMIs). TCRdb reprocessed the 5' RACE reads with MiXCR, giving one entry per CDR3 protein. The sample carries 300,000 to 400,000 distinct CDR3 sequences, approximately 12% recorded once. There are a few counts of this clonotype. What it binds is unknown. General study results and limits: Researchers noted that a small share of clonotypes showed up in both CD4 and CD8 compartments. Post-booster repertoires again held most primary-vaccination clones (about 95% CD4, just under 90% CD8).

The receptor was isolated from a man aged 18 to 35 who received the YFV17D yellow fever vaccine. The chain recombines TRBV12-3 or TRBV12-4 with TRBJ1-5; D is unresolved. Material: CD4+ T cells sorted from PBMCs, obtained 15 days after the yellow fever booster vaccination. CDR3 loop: CASRSGSGNQPQHF. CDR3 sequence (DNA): TGTGCCAGCCGCTCGGGGTCCGGTAATCAGCCCCAGCATTTT.